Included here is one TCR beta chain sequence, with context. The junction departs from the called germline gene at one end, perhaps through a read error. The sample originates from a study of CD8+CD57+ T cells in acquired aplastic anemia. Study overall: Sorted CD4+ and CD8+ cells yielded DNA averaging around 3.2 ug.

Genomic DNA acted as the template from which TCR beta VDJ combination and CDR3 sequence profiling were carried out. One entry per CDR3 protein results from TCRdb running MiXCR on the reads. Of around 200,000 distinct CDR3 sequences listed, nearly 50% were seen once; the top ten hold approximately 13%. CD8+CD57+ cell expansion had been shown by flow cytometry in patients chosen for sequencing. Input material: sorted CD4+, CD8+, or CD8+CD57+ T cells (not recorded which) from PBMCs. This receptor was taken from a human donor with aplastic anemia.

The CDR3 region is CPSSPEGGQAYNEQFF. Here the CDR3 DNA reads TGTCCCAGCAGCCCCGAAGGGGGACAGGCTTACAATGAGCAGTTCTTC. V usage is TRBV3-1 and J usage is TRBJ2-1; 8 nucleotides agree with TRBD1. The CDR3 contains 16 residues. The V gene's germline CDR1 is LGHDT and CDR2 YNNKEL (reference sequence).